The rows below give T cell receptor beta chains drawn from one sample of a study of blood T cell repertoires in COVID-19. Profiling relied on immunoSEQ multiplex PCR, and the TCRdb table lists in-frame clones only, not all of them. Altogether 150,000 to 200,000 clones are present, about 86% being singletons, with the ten largest covering about 9.7%. Specimen: peripheral blood. The receptor set was obtained from a man between 45 and 60 years old with active or convalescent COVID-19. CDR3s include the opening cysteine and the closing phenylalanine or tryptophan. A D gene is named only where the DNA matches it firmly. Only some rows state a clone size, as once, few, many or a class for expanded clones.

j_call d_call clone_size cdr3_length v_call cdr3_aa cdr3_nt
TRBJ2-1 TRBD2 - 15 TRBV19 CASSLLGLAYNEQFF TGTGCCAGTAGCCTCTTGGGACTAGCGTACAATGAGCAGTTCTTC
TRBJ1-2 - - 14 TRBV11-2 CASSIGADNYGYTF TGTGCCAGCAGCATAGGTGCAGATAACTATGGCTACACCTTC
TRBJ1-2 - - 11 TRBV30 CAWSDYYGYTF TGTGCCTGGTCAGACTACTATGGCTACACCTTC
TRBJ1-1 TRBD1 - 15 TRBV6-2/TRBV6-3 CASSYSYRGNTEAFF TGTGCCAGCAGTTACTCGTACAGGGGGAACACTGAAGCTTTCTTT
TRBJ2-7 TRBD2 - 16 TRBV13 CASSLWGAGSSYEQYF TGTGCCAGCAGCTTATGGGGAGCGGGAAGCTCCTACGAGCAGTACTTC
TRBJ1-3 - - 16 TRBV5-6 CASSLVDTNSGNTIYF TGTGCCAGCAGCTTGGTAGACACCAACTCTGGAAACACCATATATTTT
TRBJ1-1 - - 14 TRBV5-5 CASSLWGQDTEAFF TGTGCCAGCAGCTTGTGGGGGCAGGACACTGAAGCTTTCTTT
TRBJ1-5 TRBD1 - 15 TRBV10-3 CAISEFGTGNQPQHF TGTGCCATCAGTGAGTTTGGGACAGGCAATCAGCCCCAGCATTTT
TRBJ1-2 - - 15 TRBV20-1 CSASMRGRPNYGYTF TGCAGTGCTAGTATGCGGGGCCGGCCTAACTATGGCTACACCTTC
TRBJ1-1 - - 14 TRBV18 CASSPQRENTEAFF TGTGCCAGCTCACCACAGCGAGAGAACACTGAAGCTTTCTTT
TRBJ1-2 - - 16 TRBV5-5 CASSLAAGRANYGYTF TGTGCCAGCAGCTTGGCGGCAGGGCGAGCTAACTATGGCTACACCTTC
TRBJ2-1 - - 13 TRBV7-2 CASSLYQYNEQFF TGTGCCAGCAGCCTTTACCAGTACAATGAGCAGTTCTTC
TRBJ1-1 - - 14 TRBV28 CASSSIEANTEAFF TGTGCCAGCAGTTCCATCGAGGCGAACACTGAAGCTTTCTTT
TRBJ2-7 - - 14 TRBV19 CASSNRDTTYEQYF TGTGCCAGTAGTAACCGGGACACTACCTACGAGCAGTACTTC
TRBJ1-4 - - 13 TRBV18 CASSRGQVEKLFF TGTGCCAGCTCACGGGGGCAGGTCGAAAAACTGTTTTTT
TRBJ1-1 TRBD1 - 16 TRBV9 CASSAVTDRGATEAFF TGTGCCAGCAGCGCCGTCACGGACAGGGGGGCCACTGAAGCTTTCTTT
TRBJ2-1 - few 15 TRBV4-2 CASSQDSNADNEQFF TGTGCCAGCAGCCAAGACAGTAACGCGGACAATGAGCAGTTCTTC
TRBJ2-5 TRBD2 - 15 TRBV28 CASSPGLAGQETQYF TGTGCCAGCAGTCCCGGACTAGCGGGCCAAGAGACCCAGTACTTC
TRBJ1-4 - - 15 TRBV25-1 CASSEYTSTNEKLFF TGTGCCAGCAGTGAATACACTTCAACTAATGAAAAACTGTTTTTT
TRBJ2-1 TRBD2 - 15 TRBV7-3 CASSLSGGAANEQFF TGTGCCAGCAGCCTCAGCGGGGGGGCCGCCAATGAGCAGTTCTTC
TRBJ1-5 - few 14 TRBV28 CASKWDMGNQPQHF TGTGCCAGCAAATGGGACATGGGCAATCAGCCCCAGCATTTT
TRBJ1-2 TRBD1 - 15 TRBV29-1 CSVEGDRGFSDGYTF TGCAGCGTTGAAGGGGACAGGGGGTTTTCGGATGGCTACACCTTC
TRBJ2-4 - - 14 TRBV21-1 CARPKGSSKNIQYF TGTGCCCGCCCTAAGGGGTCCTCCAAAAACATTCAGTACTTC
TRBJ2-1 TRBD1 - 16 TRBV4-2 CASSQEAGGGSNEQFF TGTGCCAGCAGCCAAGAGGCAGGGGGTGGAAGCAATGAGCAGTTCTTC
TRBJ2-1 - once 15 TRBV6-2/TRBV6-3 CASSYKPRGYNEQFF TGTGCCAGCAGTTACAAGCCTCGGGGGTACAATGAGCAGTTCTTC
TRBJ2-7 - - 16 TRBV18 CASSPDITSGAGEQYF TGTGCCAGCTCCCCTGACATCACAAGCGGAGCTGGCGAGCAGTACTTC
TRBJ2-3 - - 15 TRBV5-1 CASSDNGGRTDTQYF TGCGCCAGCAGCGATAACGGGGGGCGCACAGATACGCAGTATTTT
TRBJ2-7 TRBD2 - 15 TRBV11-1 CASSPSVGGNYEQYF TGTGCCAGCAGCCCCTCGGTGGGAGGGAACTACGAGCAGTACTTC
TRBJ2-3 TRBD1 - 15 TRBV12-5 CASGLGQGGTDTQYF TGTGCTAGTGGTCTCGGACAGGGGGGCACAGATACGCAGTATTTT
TRBJ1-4 - - 14 TRBV9 CASSVSGVDEKLFF TGTGCCAGCAGCGTGTCCGGGGTAGATGAAAAACTGTTTTTT
TRBJ2-7 TRBD2 once 14 TRBV28 CASSLVTSGTEQYF TGTGCCAGCAGTTTAGTGACTAGCGGGACTGAGCAGTACTTC
TRBJ1-6 - - 18 TRBV30 CAWSATTTGSSYNSPLHF TGTGCCTGGAGTGCGACGACGACAGGTAGCTCCTATAATTCACCCCTCCACTTT
TRBJ2-7 - - 13 TRBV19 CASSPGQTYEQYF TGTGCCAGTAGCCCGGGACAAACCTACGAGCAGTACTTC
TRBJ2-2 TRBD1 - 19 TRBV9 CASSALRSTGGVFTGELFF TGTGCCAGCAGCGCCTTACGGTCTACAGGGGGCGTGTTCACCGGGGAGCTGTTTTTT
TRBJ1-5 TRBD1 - 15 TRBV30 CAWSTGTGLGQPQHF TGTGCCTGGAGTACCGGGACAGGGTTAGGACAGCCCCAGCATTTT
TRBJ2-7 TRBD1 - 16 TRBV15 CATSRDRTGASYEQYF TGTGCCACCAGCAGAGATAGGACAGGGGCCTCCTACGAGCAGTACTTC
TRBJ1-1 - once 14 TRBV6-2/TRBV6-3 CASSYSGGNTEAFF TGTGCCAGCAGTTACTCGGGGGGAAACACTGAAGCTTTCTTT
TRBJ2-2 - - 14 TRBV6-5 CASKNGVNTGELFF TGTGCCAGCAAAAACGGGGTTAACACCGGGGAGCTGTTTTTT